These 25 T cell receptor beta chains were all obtained from the same sample, sequenced in a study of blood T cell repertoires in COVID-19. Some clones are missing from TCRdb's copy, which holds only in-frame ones; the method was immunoSEQ multiplex PCR. The sample yields 70,000 to 90,000 clones, 82% seen once. Sequencing was carried out using peripheral blood. The receptors stem from a woman at least 80 years old with acute or convalescent COVID-19.

The J gene is TRBJ2-5, the V gene TRBV19; 10 bases map to TRBD2. After removal of 2 bases from V and 5 bases from J, the junction contained 8 bases not matched to a gene. Germline-derived CDR1 and CDR2 are LNHDA and SQIVND (reference sequence). This CDR3 has 16 amino acids. The chain's CDR3 is CASSIYPSGRIETQYF. The CDR3 coding sequence is TGTGCCAGTAGTATATACCCTAGCGGGAGAATTGAGACCCAGTACTTC.

The genes are TRBV9 and TRBJ2-1; 9 nucleotides align to TRBD1. With 0 bases clipped from V and 8 bases from J, the junction kept 3 bases outside the gene matches. Germline CDR1 reads SGDLS; CDR2 reads YYNGEE. The CDR3 has 14 amino acids. CDR3 nucleotide sequence: TGTGCCAGCAGCGTAGCCACAGGGGGCTATGAGCAGTTCTTC. Translating gives CASSVATGGYEQFF.

Note on this clone: An end of the junction differs from the germline gene, which may be a read error. The V call is TRBV6-5, the J call TRBJ1-1; 8 nucleotides align to TRBD1. This CDR3 spans 12 amino acids. Germline V CDR1 and CDR2: MNHEY, SVGAGI. The CDR3 nucleotides read TGTGCCAGCAGTTACTCGTCGGGACAGGCCCACTTT. Amino acids: CASSYSSGQAHF.

The chain recombines TRBV18 with TRBJ1-2; tentatively, D is TRBD1 (5 bases). V gave up 3 bases and J gave up 7 bases, with 12 bases separating them. CDR1 is KGHSH and CDR2 is LQKENI in the germline V gene. This CDR3 is 13 amino acids long. The CDR3 DNA is TGTGCCAGCTCACCGGTTCAGGGCGGTGGCTACACCTTC. Translation gives CASSPVQGGGYTF.

This rearrangement joins TRBV2 to TRBJ2-3, with 8 bases fitting TRBD2. The CDR3 spans 15 residues. J was trimmed by 2 bases and V by 4 bases; bases with no gene match: 5. Germline lookup yields CDR1 SNHLY and CDR2 FYNNEI. Here the CDR3 DNA reads TGTGCCAGCAGTGTAGGCGGGGGGAACACAGATACGCAGTATTTT. Translated: CASSVGGGNTDTQYF.

As for this clone: The same CDR3 can be traced to other DNA sequences in this sample. The chain carries TRBV29-1 and TRBJ1-1; 10 bases are shared with TRBD1. CDR3 length: 13 amino acids. J lost 5 bases, V lost 6 bases, and 6 bases had no gene match. Looked up from germline, CDR1 is SQVTM and CDR2 is ANQGSEA. CDR3: CSVGDRGGTEAFF. The CDR3 DNA reads TGCAGCGTGGGGGACAGGGGTGGAACTGAAGCTTTCTTT.

This chain joins TRBV14 and TRBJ1-2; 10 positions match TRBD1. Per the germline V gene, CDR1 is SGHDN and CDR2 is FVKESK. CDR3 length: 17 residues. The junction had 8 bases not matched to a gene; V was cut back by 0 bases and J by 4 bases. CDR3 DNA: TGTGCCAGCAGCCAAGAAACAGGACAGGGGGGTATCTATGGCTACACCTTC. This gives the protein CASSQETGQGGIYGYTF.

This CDR3 reads CASSPGDTDTQYF. CDR3 nucleotide sequence: TGCGCCAGCAGCCCGGGGGACACAGATACGCAGTATTTT. This rearrangement joins TRBV5-1 to TRBJ2-3; D perhaps matches TRBD2 (6 bases). The CDR3 loop spans 13 amino acids. V gave up 4 bases and J gave up 2 bases, with 8 bases separating them. Germline V CDR1 and CDR2: SGHRS, YFSETQ.

The chain uses TRBV7-9 and TRBJ1-3; D call uncertain. The V and J ends lost 5 bases and 0 bases respectively, with 14 bases between them. From germline, CDR1 is SEHNR and CDR2 FQNEAQ (reference sequence). The CDR3 has 16 residues. The CDR3 nucleotides read TGTGCCAGCAGCCCTCCCACACTACTCTCTGGAAACACCATATATTTT. Amino acid sequence: CASSPPTLLSGNTIYF.

This chain links TRBV28 with TRBJ1-1, with D possibly matching TRBD1 (5 bases). The CDR3 contains 15 residues. Germline CDR1 reads MDHEN; CDR2 reads SYDVKM. With 3 bases removed from V and 2 bases from J, the gap between germline ends came to 13 bases. CDR3 sequence (DNA): TGTGCCAGCAGTTTCGGCAGGGCGGGAAACACTGAAGCTTTCTTT. Protein sequence: CASSFGRAGNTEAFF.

The V call is TRBV29-1, the J call TRBJ1-1; no firm D call. The CDR3 covers 11 residues. From germline, CDR1 is SQVTM and CDR2 ANQGSEA. V dropped 5 bases and J dropped 4 bases, with 8 bases sitting between them. CDR3 coding DNA: TGCAGCGTTTCAGGTCCCACTGAAGCTTTCTTT. Translating it yields CSVSGPTEAFF.

V is TRBV2 and J is TRBJ2-7, with 10 bases fitting TRBD2. Germline CDR1 reads SNHLY; CDR2 reads FYNNEI. This CDR3 comprises 14 residues. V lost 3 bases, J lost 12 bases, and 11 bases stayed unmatched. The CDR3 loop is CASSEGLAGEGRYF. CDR3 bases: TGTGCCAGCAGTGAGGGGCTAGCGGGAGAGGGCCGGTACTTC. The variable domain in full, completed from reference TRBV2 and TRBJ2-7, reads EPEVTQTPSHQVTQMGQEVILRCVPISNHLYFYWYRQILGQKVEFLVSFYNNEISEKSEIFDDQFSVERPDGSNFTLKIRSTKLEDSAMYFCASSEGLAGEGRYFGPGTRLTVT.

V usage is TRBV19 and J usage is TRBJ2-4, with 15 nucleotides matching TRBD2. CDR1 is LNHDA and CDR2 is SQIVND in the germline V gene (reference sequence). The CDR3 is 19 residues long. Losses at the gene ends were 5 bases for V and 3 bases for J; bases not matched to a gene: 11. The CDR3 DNA reads as TGTGCCAGTAGTTCGTCGGGACTAGCGGGGGGAGAGGGCAAAAACATTCAGTACTTC. This sequence encodes CASSSSGLAGGEGKNIQYF. The whole variable domain, filled in from reference TRBV19 and TRBJ2-4, reads DGGITQSPKYLFRKEGQNVTLSCEQNLNHDAMYWYRQDPGQGLRLIYYSQIVNDFQKGDIAEGYSVSREKKESFPLTVTSAQKNPTAFYLCASSSSGLAGGEGKNIQYFGAGTRLSVL.

This chain joins TRBV5-1 and TRBJ2-2; D is perhaps TRBD1 (6 bases). This CDR3 has 14 amino acids. The V end lost 1 base, the J end lost 4 bases, and 8 bases lay between the germline ends. Germline loops: CDR1 SGHRS, CDR2 YFSETQ. CDR3 sequence reads: CASSLSRGTGELFF. As DNA, the CDR3 is TGCGCCAGCAGCTTGAGCAGGGGCACCGGGGAGCTGTTTTTT.

The CDR3 protein is CASSRQGSNQPQHF. In nucleotides, the CDR3 is TGTGCCAGCAGCCGACAGGGGAGCAATCAGCCCCAGCATTTT. The chain recombines TRBV16 with TRBJ1-5; 8 bases map to TRBD1. This CDR3 contains 14 residues. Germline CDR1 is KGHSY and CDR2 is FQNENV. With 4 bases clipped from V and 1 base from J, the junction kept 0 bases outside the gene matches.

The rearrangement joins TRBV5-4 to TRBJ2-1, with 10 bases lining up with TRBD1. The CDR3 contains 14 residues. Per the germline V gene, CDR1 is SGHNT and CDR2 is YYREEE (reference sequence). The V and J ends lost 4 bases and 8 bases, in that order; junction bases with no gene match: 6. CDR3 sequence: CASSPGQGRDEQFF. The CDR3 region has the DNA TGTGCCAGCAGCCCGGGACAGGGGCGAGATGAGCAGTTCTTC. Complete variable domain (other parts from reference TRBV5-4 and TRBJ2-1): ETGVTQSPTHLIKTRGQQVTLRCSSQSGHNTVSWYQQALGQGPQFIFQYYREEENGRGNFPPRFSGLQFPNYSSELNVNALELDDSALYLCASSPGQGRDEQFFGPGTRLTVL.

V and J are TRBV28 and TRBJ2-7, with TRBD1 matching over 9 bases. The V and J ends lost 1 base and 4 bases, in that order; junction bases with no gene match: 2. The CDR3 has 14 amino acids. In germline, CDR1 is MDHEN, CDR2 SYDVKM. The CDR3 DNA sequence: TGTGCCAGCAGTTTATCCGGGACAGGGTACGAGCAGTACTTC. Amino acids: CASSLSGTGYEQYF.

The genes are TRBV3-1 (or the pseudogene TRBV3-2) and TRBJ1-5; no firm D call. CDR3 length: 13 residues. V was clipped by 0 bases and J by 7 bases, with 7 bases between them. CDR1 is LGHDT and CDR2 is YNNKEL in the germline V gene (reference sequence). The CDR3 reads CASSQERNQPQHF. The CDR3 nucleotides are TGTGCCAGCAGCCAAGAGCGGAACCAGCCCCAGCATTTT.

This chain uses TRBV24-1 with TRBJ2-3; 10 bases are shared with TRBD1. The V segment lost 3 bases and the J segment 3 bases; nucleotides outside the gene matches: 2. Germline CDR1 KGHDR, CDR2 SFDVKD. The CDR3 has 15 residues. CDR3 in amino acids: CATSDRQGATDTQYF. The CDR3 coding sequence is TGTGCCACCAGTGATAGACAGGGGGCTACAGATACGCAGTATTTT.

The rearrangement uses TRBV7-6 and TRBJ2-3, with 11 bases lining up with TRBD2. Looked up from germline, CDR1 is SGHVS and CDR2 is FNYEAQ. The CDR3 extends over 16 amino acids. J lost 6 bases, V lost 3 bases, and 8 bases had no gene match. The CDR3 sequence: CASSLGLSGGADTQYF. The CDR3 nucleotides read TGTGCCAGCAGCTTGGGCCTTAGCGGGGGGGCTGATACGCAGTATTTT. Using reference TRBV7-6 and TRBJ2-3 for the parts outside the CDR3, the full variable domain is GAGVSQSPRYKVTKRGQDVALRCDPISGHVSLYWYRQALGQGPEFLTYFNYEAQQDKSGLPNDRFSAERPEGSISTLTIQRTEQRDSAMYRCASSLGLSGGADTQYFGPGTRLTVL.

This clone appeared a single time. The chain joins TRBV6-6 to TRBJ2-7; 7 bases are shared with TRBD2. The CDR3 contains 11 residues. V shed 3 bases, J shed 13 bases, and the junction held 6 bases outside the gene matches. Germline V gene lookup returns CDR1 MNHNY and CDR2 SVGAGI (reference sequence). The CDR3 here is CASSYREVGYF. The CDR3 DNA reads TGTGCCAGCAGTTATCGGGAGGTAGGCTACTTC.

The chain combines TRBV7-3 with TRBJ2-3; the match to TRBD2 covers 11 bases. Per the germline V gene, CDR1 is SGHTA and CDR2 is FQGTGA. CDR3 length: 12 residues. The V segment lost 4 bases and the J segment 10 bases; nucleotides outside the gene matches: 1. CDR3 DNA sequence: TGTGCCAGCAGCTCGGGACTAGCGGCGCAGTATTTT. Its protein product is CASSSGLAAQYF. Full variable domain (rest looked up from reference TRBV7-3 and TRBJ2-3): GAGVSQTPSNKVTEKGKYVELRCDPISGHTALYWYRQSLGQGPEFLIYFQGTGAADDSGLPNDRFFAVRPEGSVSTLKIQRTERGDSAVYLCASSSGLAAQYFGPGTRLTVL.

This chain connects TRBV5-1 to TRBJ2-3; D is possibly TRBD1 (6 bases). Between the trimmed V and J ends, which lost 4 bases and 8 bases, there was a span of 14 bases. CDR3 length: 13 residues. The germline CDR1 and CDR2 sequences are SGHRS and YFSETQ. DNA for the CDR3: TGCGCCAGCAGCAAAACAGGGCTCGGTACGCAGTATTTT. It specifies CASSKTGLGTQYF.

V gene TRBV10-1 combines with J gene TRBJ2-5; 7 bases agree with TRBD2. The CDR3 totals 14 residues. The germline V gene encodes CDR1 WNHNN and CDR2 SYGVQD (reference sequence). V was clipped by 0 bases and J by 5 bases; unmatched bases: 3. CDR3: CASSESGGSETQYF. For the CDR3, the DNA is TGCGCCAGCAGTGAGTCGGGGGGGTCCGAGACCCAGTACTTC.

The CDR3 here is CASSPRADSPGNTIYF. In DNA form, the CDR3 reads TGCGCCAGCAGCCCCCGGGCGGACAGTCCTGGAAACACCATATATTTT. The chain is built from TRBV5-1 and TRBJ1-3, with D maybe TRBD1 (6 bases). CDR3 size: 16 residues. Germline V gene data show CDR1 as SGHRS and CDR2 as YFSETQ. Trimming removed 4 bases from V and 2 bases from J, with 16 bases in between. Complete variable domain (other parts from reference TRBV5-1 and TRBJ1-3): KAGVTQTPRYLIKTRGQQVTLSCSPISGHRSVSWYQQTPGQGLQFLFEYFSETQRNKGNFPGRFSGRQFSNSRSEMNVSTLELGDSALYLCASSPRADSPGNTIYFGEGSWLTVV.